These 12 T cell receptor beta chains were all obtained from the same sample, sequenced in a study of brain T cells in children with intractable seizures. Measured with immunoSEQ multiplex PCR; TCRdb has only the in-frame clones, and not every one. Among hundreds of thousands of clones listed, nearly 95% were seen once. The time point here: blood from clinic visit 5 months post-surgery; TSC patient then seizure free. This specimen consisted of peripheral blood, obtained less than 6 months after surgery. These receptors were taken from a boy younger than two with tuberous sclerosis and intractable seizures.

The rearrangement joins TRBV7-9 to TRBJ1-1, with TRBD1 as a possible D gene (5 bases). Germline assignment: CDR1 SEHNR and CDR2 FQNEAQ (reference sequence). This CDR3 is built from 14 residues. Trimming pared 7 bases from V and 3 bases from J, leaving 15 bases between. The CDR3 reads CASKSQWGDTEAFF. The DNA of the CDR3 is TGTGCCAGCAAATCCCAGTGGGGGGACACTGAAGCTTTCTTT.

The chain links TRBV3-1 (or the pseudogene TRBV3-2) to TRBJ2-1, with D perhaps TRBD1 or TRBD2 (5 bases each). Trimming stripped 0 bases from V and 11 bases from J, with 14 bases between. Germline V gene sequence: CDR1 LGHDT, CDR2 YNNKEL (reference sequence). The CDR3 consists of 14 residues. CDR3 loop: CASSQDRDGKKQFF. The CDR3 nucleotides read TGTGCCAGCAGCCAAGACCGGGACGGAAAGAAGCAGTTCTTC.

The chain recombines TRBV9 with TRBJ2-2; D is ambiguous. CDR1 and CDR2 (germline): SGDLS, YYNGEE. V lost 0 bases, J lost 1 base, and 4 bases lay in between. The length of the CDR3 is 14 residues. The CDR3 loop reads CASSVVQNTGELFF. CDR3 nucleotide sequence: TGTGCCAGCAGCGTAGTACAGAACACCGGGGAGCTGTTTTTT.

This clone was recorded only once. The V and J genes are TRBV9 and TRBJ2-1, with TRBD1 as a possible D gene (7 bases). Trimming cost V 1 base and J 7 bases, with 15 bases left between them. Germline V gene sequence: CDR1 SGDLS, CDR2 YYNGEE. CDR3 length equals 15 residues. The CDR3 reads CASSVSGQGGNEQFF. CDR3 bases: TGTGCCAGCAGCGTATCGGGGCAGGGGGGAAATGAGCAGTTCTTC. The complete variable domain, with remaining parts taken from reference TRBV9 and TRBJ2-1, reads DSGVTQTPKHLITATGQRVTLRCSPRSGDLSVYWYQQSLDQGLQFLIQYYNGEERAKGNILERFSAQQFPDLHSELNLSSLELGDSALYFCASSVSGQGGNEQFFGPGTRLTVL.

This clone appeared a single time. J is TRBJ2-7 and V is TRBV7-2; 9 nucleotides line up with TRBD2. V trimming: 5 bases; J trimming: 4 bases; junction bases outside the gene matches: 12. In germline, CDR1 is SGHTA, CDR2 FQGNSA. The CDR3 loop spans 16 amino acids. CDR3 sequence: CASSPSGLAGRYEQYF. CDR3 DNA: TGTGCCAGCAGCCCCTCGGGGCTAGCGGGAAGGTACGAGCAGTACTTC. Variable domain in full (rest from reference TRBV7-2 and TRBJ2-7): GAGVSQSPSNKVTEKGKDVELRCDPISGHTALYWYRQSLGQGLEFLIYFQGNSAPDKSGLPSDRFSAERTGGSVSTLTIQRTQQEDSAVYLCASSPSGLAGRYEQYFGPGTRLTVT.

CDR3 sequence: CASSTPGGTDTQYF. CDR3 DNA sequence: TGTGCCAGTAGTACCCCCGGGGGCACAGATACGCAGTATTTT. This chain links TRBV19 with TRBJ2-3; a weak D match, TRBD2 (5 bases). The CDR3 is made up of 14 amino acids. Germline V lookup: CDR1 LNHDA, CDR2 SQIVND (reference sequence). Between the trimmed V and J ends, which lost 4 bases and 1 base, there was a span of 9 bases. The full variable domain, in which reference TRBV19 and TRBJ2-3 provide the parts outside the CDR3, is DGGITQSPKYLFRKEGQNVTLSCEQNLNHDAMYWYRQDPGQGLRLIYYSQIVNDFQKGDIAEGYSVSREKKESFPLTVTSAQKNPTAFYLCASSTPGGTDTQYFGPGTRLTVL.

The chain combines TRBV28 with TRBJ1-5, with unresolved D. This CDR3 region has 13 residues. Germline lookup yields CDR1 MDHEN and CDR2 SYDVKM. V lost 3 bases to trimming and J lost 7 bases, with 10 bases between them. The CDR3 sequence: CASSLPVTQPQHF. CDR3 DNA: TGTGCCAGCAGTTTGCCAGTCACCCAGCCCCAGCATTTT.

CDR3 protein: CASSLWHLGQANSGNTIYF. As DNA, the CDR3 is TGTGCCAGCAGCTTGTGGCATCTCGGACAGGCTAACTCTGGAAACACCATATATTTT. The gene calls are TRBV5-4 and TRBJ1-3; the match to TRBD1 covers 7 bases. CDR1 and CDR2 (germline): SGHNT, YYREEE (reference sequence). This CDR3 is built from 19 residues. V trimming: 1 base; J trimming: 0 bases; junction bases outside the gene matches: 13.

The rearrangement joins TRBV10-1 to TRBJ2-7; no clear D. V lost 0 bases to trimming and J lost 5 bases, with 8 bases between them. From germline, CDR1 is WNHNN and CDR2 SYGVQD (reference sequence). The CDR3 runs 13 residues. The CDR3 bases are TGCGCCAGCAGTGAGTCGCCATCCGACGAGCAGTACTTC. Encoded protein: CASSESPSDEQYF.

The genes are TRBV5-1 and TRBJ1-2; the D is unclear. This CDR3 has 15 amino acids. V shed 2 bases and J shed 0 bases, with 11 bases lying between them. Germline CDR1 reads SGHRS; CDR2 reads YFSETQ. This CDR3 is CASSLDARPNYGYTF. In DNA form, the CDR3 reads TGCGCCAGCAGCTTAGACGCCAGACCTAACTATGGCTACACCTTC.

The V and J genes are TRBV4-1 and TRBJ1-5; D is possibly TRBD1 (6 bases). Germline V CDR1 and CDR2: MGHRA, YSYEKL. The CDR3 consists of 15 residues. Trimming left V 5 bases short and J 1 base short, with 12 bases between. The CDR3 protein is CASSTRTESNQPQHF. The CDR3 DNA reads TGCGCCAGCAGCACCAGGACAGAGAGCAATCAGCCCCAGCATTTT.

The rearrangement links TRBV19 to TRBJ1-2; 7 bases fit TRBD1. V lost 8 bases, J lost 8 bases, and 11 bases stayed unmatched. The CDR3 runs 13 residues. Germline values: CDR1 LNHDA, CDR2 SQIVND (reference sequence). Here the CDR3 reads CASGLGGAKGYTF. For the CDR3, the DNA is TGTGCCAGTGGGCTAGGGGGCGCGAAGGGCTACACCTTC.